The 25 T cell receptor beta chains given below trace back to one sample, sequenced in a study of blood T cells in healthy people across ages (dated by TCRdb to the mid-2010s). Library construction relied on 5' RACE. TCRdb lists the instrument as Illumina HiSeq 2500. The second PCR ran for about 6 to 12 cycles and used a J-beta primer mix along with a sample-barcoded 5' primer. Using fastp at Q25 and MiXCR, TCRdb reprocessed the public reads and kept productive beta chains. Each entry is one CDR3 protein sequence, shown with its most common DNA and genes. For this sample there are about 570,000 distinct CDR3 sequences; about 25% appear just once. The ten most abundant clones make up approximately 18% of the sample. The sample taken for sequencing was blood. These receptors all come from a woman in her seventies in good health.

This clonotype was seen a handful of times. The genes are TRBV12-3 or TRBV12-4 and TRBJ1-5; TRBD1 agrees at 8 bases. After removal of 6 bases from V and 4 bases from J, the junction contained 8 bases not matched to a gene. This CDR3 comprises 15 residues. The DNA of the CDR3 is TGTGCCAGCAGCTACGGACAGGGCCTAAATCAGCCCCAGCATTTT. Its translation: CASSYGQGLNQPQHF.

This clonotype has just a few counts. V is TRBV12-3 or TRBV12-4 and J is TRBJ1-5; D uncertain. The V end lost 2 bases, the J end lost 7 bases, and 9 bases lay between the germline ends. This CDR3 has 13 residues. CDR3 nucleotides: TGTGCCAGCAGTTTATTGTCGGGGCAGCCCCAGCATTTT. Encoded protein: CASSLLSGQPQHF.

This rearrangement joins TRBV4-2 to TRBJ1-2; D is perhaps TRBD1 (6 bases). V was clipped by 4 bases and J by 0 bases, with 15 bases between them. The V gene's germline CDR1 is LGHNA and CDR2 YNFKEQ. The length of the CDR3 is 16 residues. In DNA, the CDR3 is TGTGCCAGCAGCCGGGAGGCGACAGGCCCTAACTATGGCTACACCTTC. Its translation is CASSREATGPNYGYTF.

With regard to this clonotype: No conserved phenylalanine or tryptophan is present at the end of the CDR3, so a read error is the likely explanation. The V call is TRBV19, the J call TRBJ1-1, with D uncertain. V was shortened by 5 bases and J by 0 bases, with 16 bases between the two germline ends. Germline values: CDR1 LNHDA, CDR2 SQIVND (reference sequence). The CDR3 is made up of 16 amino acids. The chain's CDR3 is CASSALTGHMNTEAFL. CDR3 nucleotides: TGTGCCAGTAGTGCCCTCACTGGGCACATGAACACTGAAGCTTTCCTT.

V usage is TRBV20-1 and J usage is TRBJ1-1; D not certain. CDR1 is DFQATT and CDR2 is SNEGSKA in the germline V gene (reference sequence). Trimming took 3 bases from V and 5 from J, leaving 16 bases between them. CDR3 length equals 14 residues. The DNA for the CDR3 is TGCAGTGCTAGGAAACCCGGGGTGGGTACTGAAGCTTTCTTT. It is translated as CSARKPGVGTEAFF.

V is TRBV11-1 and J is TRBJ2-7; D assignment may be TRBD1 or TRBD2 (6 bases each). The CDR3 is 15 residues long. Germline-derived CDR1 and CDR2 are SGHAT and FQDESV (reference sequence). With 5 bases removed from V and 6 bases from J, the gap between germline ends came to 20 bases. The CDR3 DNA follows: TGTGCCAGCAGCCTGGGCAGGGGAGGAATCGGCGAGCAGTACTTC. Translating it yields CASSLGRGGIGEQYF.

The chain links TRBV3-1 to TRBJ2-3, with D possibly matching TRBD1 (5 bases). CDR1 and CDR2 from the germline V gene are LGHDT and YNNKEL (reference sequence). Trimming cost V 4 bases and J 3 bases, with 14 bases left between them. CDR3 length: 15 amino acids. The CDR3 here is CASSLGAGNTDTQYF. CDR3 DNA: TGTGCCAGCAGCCTAGGGGCAGGGAATACAGATACGCAGTATTTT.

The chain has TRBV7-2 and TRBJ2-7; TRBD2 matches 9 bases. The CDR3 totals 14 residues. Germline CDR1 is SGHTA and CDR2 is FQGNSA. Trimming removed 5 bases from V and 5 bases from J; junction bases left unmatched: 7. The CDR3 protein is CASSRGGALNEQYF. CDR3 in DNA: TGTGCCAGCAGCCGCGGGGGGGCCTTGAACGAGCAGTACTTC.

This clonotype was detected only a few times. The chain has TRBV3-1 and TRBJ2-7; tentatively, D is TRBD1 (6 bases). CDR1 is LGHDT, CDR2 YNNKEL, per germline (reference sequence). V was clipped by 2 bases and J by 2 bases, with 13 bases between them. The CDR3 totals 15 residues. Here the CDR3 DNA reads TGTGCCAGCAGCCAAACTCAGGGGAGAGCCTACGAGCAGTACTTC. This codes for CASSQTQGRAYEQYF.

Details on this clonotype: Mismatch with germline at one junction end may stem from a read error. The chain is built from TRBV20-1 and TRBJ1-2, with a weak D call TRBD1 (5 bases). Germline V CDR1 and CDR2: DFQATT, SNEGSKA (reference sequence). The CDR3 loop spans 12 amino acids. The CDR3, as DNA: TGCAGTGCCCCCACGACTTCGACAGCCCTCCTCTTC. Translated: CSAPTTSTALLF.

This clonotype was counted only a few times. DNA for the CDR3: TGTGCCAGCAGTGACTCAGGGCCTGGGGCCAACGTCCTGACTTTC. It codes for CASSDSGPGANVLTF. The chain carries TRBV25-1 and TRBJ2-6; tentatively, D is TRBD1 (5 bases). V was cut by 3 bases and J by 2 bases, with 8 bases left in between. CDR1 is MGHDK, CDR2 SYGVNS, per germline. The CDR3 has 15 amino acids. The full variable domain, rest sourced from reference TRBV25-1 and TRBJ2-6, is EADIYQTPRYLVIGTGKKITLECSQTMGHDKMYWYQQDPGMELHLIHYSYGVNSTEKGDLSSESTVSRIRTEHFPLTLESARPSHTSQYLCASSDSGPGANVLTFGAGSRLTVL.

This clonotype has more than one count but fewer than ten. V usage is TRBV29-1 and J usage is TRBJ2-7, with TRBD1 matching over 7 bases. The CDR3 is 14 residues long. Germline V lookup: CDR1 SQVTM, CDR2 ANQGSEA. V dropped 6 bases and J dropped 0; count of bases not matched to a gene: 8. The CDR3 loop is CSVTGVRNSYEQYF. The CDR3 DNA follows: TGCAGCGTAACAGGGGTCCGCAACTCCTACGAGCAGTACTTC.

The chain uses TRBV11-2 and TRBJ2-5; 12 bases map to TRBD2. The CDR3 runs to 18 residues. V was clipped by 0 bases and J by 1 base; unmatched bases: 6. Per germline, CDR1 SGHAT and CDR2 FQNNGV. The CDR3 here is CASSLDLLAGGRQETQYF. CDR3 sequence (DNA): TGTGCCAGCAGCTTAGATCTGCTAGCGGGGGGGCGCCAAGAGACCCAGTACTTC.

The chain uses TRBV10-3 and TRBJ1-3; D remains unclear. V was cut by 6 bases and J by 0 bases, with 6 bases left in between. The V gene's germline CDR1 is ENHRY and CDR2 SYGVKD. The CDR3 covers 13 residues. The CDR3 DNA follows: TGTGCCATCAGGGGCGGCTCTGGAAACACCATATATTTT. It is translated as CAIRGGSGNTIYF.

This clonotype occurred a few times. The genes are TRBV7-2 and TRBJ2-7; D unclear. Trimming took 2 bases from V and 5 from J, leaving 13 bases between them. Germline CDR1 is SGHTA and CDR2 is FQGNSA. The CDR3 totals 14 residues. The CDR3 loop is CASSLTGARDEQYF. The CDR3 coding sequence is TGTGCCAGCAGCTTAACCGGCGCCCGGGACGAGCAGTACTTC.

The table lists this clonotype with a few counts. The chain combines TRBV3-1 with TRBJ2-7, with 9 bases identical to TRBD1. Germline values: CDR1 LGHDT, CDR2 YNNKEL (reference sequence). This CDR3 comprises 13 residues. The J segment lost 5 bases and the V segment lost 3 bases, leaving 2 bases of the junction unmatched. The CDR3 is CASSHWTGDEQYF. The CDR3 DNA reads TGTGCCAGCAGCCATTGGACAGGGGACGAGCAGTACTTC.

This chain links TRBV12-3 or TRBV12-4 with TRBJ1-2; 7 bases are shared with TRBD1. The CDR3 is 13 residues long. After removal of 6 bases from V and 8 bases from J, the junction contained 9 bases not matched to a gene. DNA for the CDR3: TGTGCCAGCAGCAGGGACAGCCTGGAGGGCTACACCTTC. Translation gives CASSRDSLEGYTF.

The rearrangement joins TRBV7-8 to TRBJ2-3, with TRBD1 matching 7 bases. This CDR3 spans 18 amino acids. V lost 6 bases to trimming and J lost 2 bases; unmatched junction nucleotides: 17. The germline gives CDR1 SGHVS, CDR2 FQNEAQ. The CDR3 nucleotides read TGTGCCAGCAGTCGCGCATTTCTTTCGGGACAGATCACAGATACGCAGTATTTT. It is translated as CASSRAFLSGQITDTQYF.

The chain carries TRBV20-1 and TRBJ1-1; 8 bases map to TRBD1. The CDR3 contains 13 residues. The V segment lost 4 bases and the J segment 10 bases; nucleotides outside the gene matches: 11. In germline, CDR1 is DFQATT, CDR2 SNEGSKA (reference sequence). The CDR3 is CSAIQTGVARAFF. In DNA form, the CDR3 reads TGCAGTGCTATTCAGACAGGGGTCGCGCGAGCTTTCTTT.

Only a few counts were recorded for this clonotype. This sequence may be a read error, since a much larger clone differs from it by one base. The rearrangement joins TRBV5-8 to TRBJ2-5, with 10 bases fitting TRBD1. Germline loops: CDR1 SGHTS, CDR2 YDEGEE. CDR3 size: 14 residues. The CDR3 sequence is CTSSWGQGRFTQYF. DNA for the CDR3: TGTACCAGCAGTTGGGGACAGGGGAGGTTTACCCAGTACTTC.

The chain uses TRBV6-1 and TRBJ2-5, with 9 bases aligning to TRBD1. The germline gives CDR1 MNHNS, CDR2 SASEGT. The CDR3 spans 14 residues. V lost 2 bases to trimming and J lost 5 bases; unmatched junction nucleotides: 3. CDR3 sequence: CASSESTGGETQYF. In DNA, the CDR3 is TGTGCCAGCAGTGAATCGACAGGGGGGGAGACCCAGTACTTC.

This chain links TRBV28 with TRBJ1-5, with a tentative D call TRBD1 (5 bases). Deletions cut 6 bases from V and 3 bases from J, with 18 bases between. Germline V gene data show CDR1 as MDHEN and CDR2 as SYDVKM. The CDR3 runs 16 residues. DNA of the CDR3: TGTGCCAGCAGGGCAGACAGAGAGGGTGCCAATCAGCCCCAGCATTTT. Residues: CASRADREGANQPQHF.

V and J are TRBV7-2 and TRBJ1-3; D perhaps matches TRBD1 (5 bases). The CDR3 runs 15 residues. Germline V CDR1 and CDR2: SGHTA, FQGNSA. Deletions cut 4 bases from V and 2 bases from J, with 12 bases between. The CDR3 DNA is TGTGCCAGCAGCTATTCTGGGGGTACTGGAAACACCATATATTTT. This codes for CASSYSGGTGNTIYF.

This clonotype was detected only a few times. The V and J genes are TRBV5-1 and TRBJ1-1, with 9 bases matching TRBD1. V trimming: 4 bases; J trimming: 5 bases; junction bases outside the gene matches: 6. From germline, CDR1 is SGHRS and CDR2 YFSETQ. The CDR3 is 14 residues long. The CDR3 nucleotides read TGCGCCAGCAGCGACGGGACAGGGAGGACTGAAGCTTTCTTT. Amino acids: CASSDGTGRTEAFF.

This clonotype was counted a few times. V usage is TRBV4-2 and J usage is TRBJ2-1, with D uncertain. Trimming pared 0 bases from V and 7 bases from J, leaving 10 bases between. This CDR3 has 14 amino acids. Germline V lookup: CDR1 LGHNA, CDR2 YNFKEQ. The CDR3 region is CASSQDRTSNEQFF. DNA of the CDR3: TGTGCCAGCAGCCAAGACCGGACCAGTAATGAGCAGTTCTTC.